This T cell receptor beta chain emerged from a study of identical twins. Study outcomes and limitations: Part of the zero-insertion signal could reflect confounding by invariant MAIT and iNKT cells. While abundant cord blood beta clonotypes carried fewer insertions, memory repertoires showed no such pattern. Alpha sequences that were out-of-frame and twin-shared showed an excess of low generation probability. Cross-sectional statistics underpinned the conclusions; the same donors were not followed.

About this clonotype: As yet, its antigen is unknown.

From germline, CDR1 is DFQATT and CDR2 SNEGSKA (reference sequence). Trimming took off 6 bases at V and 0 bases at J, with 14 bases between the two ends. This CDR3 region has 14 residues. TCRdb reprocessed the 5' RACE reads via MiXCR and lists one record per CDR3 protein. The table shows about 1.7 million distinct CDR3 sequences, with around 33% occurring only once. V is TRBV20-1 and J is TRBJ1-2; weak D call: TRBD1 (6 bases). The clonotype was recovered from a newborn girl in good health. Sequencing used cord blood. CDR3 bases: TGCAGTGCCGCACAGGGATCGGCTAACTATGGCTACACCTTC. Its translation: CSAAQGSANYGYTF.